Below, one TCR beta chain is given with its context. One junction end does not reproduce the germline sequence, and a read error may be involved. Repertoires were generated with immunoSEQ multiplex PCR, while TCRdb's copy carries only in-frame clones and drops some. The sample has 5,000 to 7,000 clones; approximately 80% are singletons. The data are from a study of T cells and Merkel cell carcinoma outcomes. The germline CDR1 and CDR2 sequences are MNHEY and SMNVEV (reference sequence). This CDR3 spans 15 amino acids. The TCR comes from a human donor with Merkel cell carcinoma. The specimen sequenced was tumor tissue from Merkel cell carcinoma. This rearrangement joins TRBV27 to TRBJ2-1; no firm D call. CDR3 sequence reads: CVSSLVLSSYNEQFF. CDR3 DNA: TGTGTCAGCAGTTTGGTTTTGAGCTCCTACAATGAGCAGTTCTTC.